These 4 T cell receptor beta chains came from one sample sequenced in a study of T cell responses to AZD1222 COVID-19 vaccine. Sequenced by immunoSEQ multiplex PCR; TCRdb stores in-frame clones only, minus some. The repertoire holds almost 80,000 clones, roughly 90% seen once, with 24% in the top ten. The sample consisted of peripheral blood, taken on day 0 of AZD1222 vaccination. The source of these receptors is an adult in good health.

The rearrangement joins TRBV11-2 to TRBJ2-7; the D call may be TRBD1 or TRBD2 (5 bases each). The CDR3 consists of 13 residues. V was pared by 0 bases and J by 4 bases, with 7 bases between. Germline CDR1 SGHAT, CDR2 FQNNGV. CDR3 DNA sequence: TGTGCCAGCAGCTTAGACAGGGAGTACGAGCAGTACTTC. Residues: CASSLDREYEQYF.

This chain links TRBV11-2 with TRBJ1-3; the D is unclear. Germline V lookup: CDR1 SGHAT, CDR2 FQNNGV. The length of the CDR3 is 17 residues. Trimming removed 7 bases at V and 2 bases at J, with 21 bases between. In DNA, the CDR3 is TGTGCCAGCACTCCGAGACCGAGTAGGGTGACTGGAAACACCATATATTTT. It is translated as CASTPRPSRVTGNTIYF.

This clone was counted once. This chain uses TRBV7-2 with TRBJ2-4; 8 positions match TRBD2. V was clipped by 2 bases and J by 1 base; unmatched bases: 7. The V gene's germline CDR1 is SGHTA and CDR2 FQGNSA. The CDR3 covers 17 residues. Written as DNA, the CDR3 is TGTGCCAGCAGCTTAAACGGGGGGGCAGGGGCCAAAAACATTCAGTACTTC. Translation gives CASSLNGGAGAKNIQYF.

Turning to this clone: An end of the junction does not agree with germline; a read error may underlie this. The rearrangement uses TRBV3-1 (or the pseudogene TRBV3-2) and TRBJ2-7; TRBD1 is a possible D gene (6 bases). In germline, CDR1 is LGHDT, CDR2 YNNKEL (reference sequence). The length of the CDR3 is 12 residues. The CDR3 DNA follows: TGTGCCAGCAGCCCCCGGACAGCGTTTGATGGTTTC. It specifies CASSPRTAFDGF.